This TCR beta chain was sequenced for a study of T cell responses to AZD1222 COVID-19 vaccine. The sample holds a few counts of this clone. Antigen unknown. V was pared by 3 bases and J by 3 bases, with 9 bases between. Germline assignment: CDR1 SGHTA and CDR2 FQGNSA. The CDR3 has 13 amino acids. Whole-study findings and limits: Vaccination with two AZD1222 doses was followed by a rise in Spike-specific TCR breadth and depth.

Sequencing used immunoSEQ multiplex PCR; TCRdb keeps in-frame clones, though not all of them. The sample has some 150,000 clones; 75% to 95% are singletons. This material consisted of peripheral blood, taken 28 days after the second AZD1222 dose. This clonotype originated in an adult who received the AZD1222 COVID-19 vaccine. This chain connects TRBV7-2 to TRBJ2-7; D is undetermined. DNA for the CDR3: TGTGCCAGCAGCTTTTACAGAAACTACGAGCAGTACTTC. Its translation is CASSFYRNYEQYF.